This TCR beta chain was sequenced for a study of T cell changes during pregnancy in multiple sclerosis. This table comes from immunoSEQ multiplex PCR, and its TCRdb copy is limited to in-frame clones, with some not included. The sample carries 40,000 to 50,000 clones, about 94% recorded once. A single count supports this clone. Trimming removed 2 bases from V and 4 bases from J; junction bases left unmatched: 3. The CDR3 is 15 amino acids. Germline loops: CDR1 KGHSH, CDR2 LQKENI. Sample: CD4+ T cells from peripheral blood mononuclear cells, taken in the first trimester of pregnancy. The chain employs TRBV18 and TRBJ1-1, with 11 bases lining up with TRBD1. The sequence came from a female donor with multiple sclerosis, enrolled in a pregnancy study. The CDR3 DNA follows: TGTGCCAGCTCACCAGGGACAGGGGGACTCACTGAAGCTTTCTTT. This codes for CASSPGTGGLTEAFF.